This T cell receptor (beta chain) appears in the sequencing data of a study of cytotoxic CD8 clonotypes in ibrutinib-treated CLL. Turning to the study itself: Averaging across samples gave approximately 250,000 productive templates and more than 80,000 productive rearrangements.

Turning to this clone: The antigen is unknown.

The method was immunoSEQ multiplex PCR; TCRdb's version includes in-frame clones alone and lacks a portion of them. The sample holds 110,000 or so clones, about 53% seen once. V dropped 5 bases and J dropped 3 bases, with 14 bases sitting between them. CDR1 and CDR2 (germline): SGHVS, FQNEAQ. This CDR3 contains 14 residues. Study outcomes and limitations: Against age-matched healthy donors, baseline clonality ran higher and tracked circulating CD8+ T-cell counts. Clonality grew at ibrutinib response; at progression, it decreased back toward baseline.

Libraries of TCR beta were made from 1.5 to 2.5 micrograms of genomic DNA that came from cryopreserved PBMCs. This sequence was found in a human donor with chronic lymphocytic leukemia. The input for sequencing was PBMCs, taken after 24 months of ibrutinib treatment. V usage is TRBV7-8 and J usage is TRBJ2-7; D ambiguous. The CDR3 loop is CASSTREGLYEQYF. As DNA, the CDR3 is TGTGCCAGCAGCACACGAGAAGGGCTCTACGAGCAGTACTTC.